The clone carrying this TCR beta chain was observed a handful of times. Its specificity is unknown. The sample is drawn from a study of identical twins. Germline V CDR1 and CDR2: MDHEN, SYDVKM. The V gene lost 5 bases and the J gene lost 3 bases, with 7 bases spanning the gap. The CDR3 covers 12 residues. Study-level results: Zero-insertion findings could be partly confounded by invariant cells (MAIT and iNKT cells). The models systematically underestimated how much out-of-frame TCR alpha was shared in monozygotic twins.

MiXCR, run by TCRdb on the 5' RACE reads, gives a single entry per CDR3 protein. This sample has about 460,000 distinct CDR3 sequences, with over 12% found just once. These data also formed part of another study, on yellow fever vaccine responses in identical twins.

Source material: CD4+ T cells sorted from blood. The receptor was derived from a woman under 30 in good health. V gene TRBV28 combines with J gene TRBJ2-5; D remains ambiguous. The CDR3 DNA is TGTGCCAGCAGTGTAACCGAAGAGACCCAGTACTTC. Translation gives CASSVTEETQYF.